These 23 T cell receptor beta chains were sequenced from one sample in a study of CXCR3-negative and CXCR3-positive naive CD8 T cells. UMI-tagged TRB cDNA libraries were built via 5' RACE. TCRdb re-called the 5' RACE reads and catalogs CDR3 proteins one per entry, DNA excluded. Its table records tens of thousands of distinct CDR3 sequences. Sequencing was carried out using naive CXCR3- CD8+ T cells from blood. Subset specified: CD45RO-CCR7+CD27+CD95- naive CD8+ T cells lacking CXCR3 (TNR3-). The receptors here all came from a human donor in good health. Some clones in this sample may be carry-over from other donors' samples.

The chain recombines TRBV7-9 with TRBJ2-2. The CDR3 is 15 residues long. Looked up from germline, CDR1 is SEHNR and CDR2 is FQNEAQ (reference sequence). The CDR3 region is CASGSSGRNTGELFF.

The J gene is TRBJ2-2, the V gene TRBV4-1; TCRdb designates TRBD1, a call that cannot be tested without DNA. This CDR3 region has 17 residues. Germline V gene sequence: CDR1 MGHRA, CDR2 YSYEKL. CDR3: CASSQDLELSNTGELFF.

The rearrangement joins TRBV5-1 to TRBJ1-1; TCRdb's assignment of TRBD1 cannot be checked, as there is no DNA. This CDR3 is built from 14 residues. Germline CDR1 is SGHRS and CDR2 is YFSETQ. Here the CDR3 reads CASSLEAQGAGAFF. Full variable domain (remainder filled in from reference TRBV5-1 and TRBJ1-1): KAGVTQTPRYLIKTRGQQVTLSCSPISGHRSVSWYQQTPGQGLQFLFEYFSETQRNKGNFPGRFSGRQFSNSRSEMNVSTLELGDSALYLCASSLEAQGAGAFFGQGTRLTVV.

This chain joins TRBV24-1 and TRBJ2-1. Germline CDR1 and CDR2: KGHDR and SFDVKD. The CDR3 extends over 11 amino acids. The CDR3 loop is CATEWGNEQFF.

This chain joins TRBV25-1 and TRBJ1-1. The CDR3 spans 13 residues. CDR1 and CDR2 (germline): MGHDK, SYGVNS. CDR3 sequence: CASSLSRNTEAFF.

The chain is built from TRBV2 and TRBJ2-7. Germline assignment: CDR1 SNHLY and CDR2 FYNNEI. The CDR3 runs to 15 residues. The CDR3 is CASSVAGSTLYEQYF.

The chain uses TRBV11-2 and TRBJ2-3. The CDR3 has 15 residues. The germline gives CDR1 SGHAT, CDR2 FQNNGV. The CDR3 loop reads CASSLVGASSDTQYF. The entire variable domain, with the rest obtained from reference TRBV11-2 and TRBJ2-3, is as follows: EAGVAQSPRYKIIEKRQSVAFWCNPISGHATLYWYQQILGQGPKLLIQFQNNGVVDDSQLPKDRFSAERLKGVDSTLKIQPAKLEDSAVYLCASSLVGASSDTQYFGPGTRLTVL.

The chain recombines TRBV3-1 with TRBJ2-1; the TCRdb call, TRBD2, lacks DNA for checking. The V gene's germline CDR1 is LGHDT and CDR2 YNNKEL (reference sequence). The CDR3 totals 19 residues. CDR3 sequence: CASSQSLRLAGGPYNEQFF.

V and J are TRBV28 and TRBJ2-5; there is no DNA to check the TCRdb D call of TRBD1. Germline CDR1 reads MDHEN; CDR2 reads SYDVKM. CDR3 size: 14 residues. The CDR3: CASNPGQGRETQYF.

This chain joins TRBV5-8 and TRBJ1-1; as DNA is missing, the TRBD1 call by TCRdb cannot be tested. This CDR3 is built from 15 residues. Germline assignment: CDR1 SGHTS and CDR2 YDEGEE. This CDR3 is CASSLIGTGAPEAFF.

The CDR3 is CASSSKQGIQEKLFF. The V call is TRBV5-6, the J call TRBJ1-4; as DNA is missing, the TRBD1 call by TCRdb cannot be tested. The CDR3 has 15 residues. Germline loops: CDR1 SGHDT, CDR2 YYEEEE.

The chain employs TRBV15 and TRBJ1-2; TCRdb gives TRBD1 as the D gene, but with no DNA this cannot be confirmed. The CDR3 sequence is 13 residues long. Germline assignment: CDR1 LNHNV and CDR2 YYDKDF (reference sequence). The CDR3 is CATSKGQYYGYTF.

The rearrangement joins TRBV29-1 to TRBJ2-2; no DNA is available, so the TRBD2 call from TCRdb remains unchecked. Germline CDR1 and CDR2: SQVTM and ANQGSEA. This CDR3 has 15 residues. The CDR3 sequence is CSVEDLRDKHRELFF.

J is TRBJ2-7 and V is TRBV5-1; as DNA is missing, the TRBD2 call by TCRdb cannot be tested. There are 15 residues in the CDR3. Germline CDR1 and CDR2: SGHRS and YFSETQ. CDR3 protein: CASSFTSGENYEQYF.

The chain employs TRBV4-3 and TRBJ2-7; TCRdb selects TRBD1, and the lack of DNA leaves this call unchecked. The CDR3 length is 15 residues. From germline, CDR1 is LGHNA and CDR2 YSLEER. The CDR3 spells CASSQKVTGGYEQYF.

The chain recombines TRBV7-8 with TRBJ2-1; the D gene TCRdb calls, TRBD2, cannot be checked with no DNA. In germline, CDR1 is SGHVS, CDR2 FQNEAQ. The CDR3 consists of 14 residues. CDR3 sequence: CATRRGAGYNEQFF. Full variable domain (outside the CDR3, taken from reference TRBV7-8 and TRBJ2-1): GAGVSQSPRYKVAKRGQDVALRCDPISGHVSLFWYQQALGQGPEFLTYFQNEAQLDKSGLPSDRFFAERPEGSVSTLKIQRTQQEDSAVYLCATRRGAGYNEQFFGPGTRLTVL.

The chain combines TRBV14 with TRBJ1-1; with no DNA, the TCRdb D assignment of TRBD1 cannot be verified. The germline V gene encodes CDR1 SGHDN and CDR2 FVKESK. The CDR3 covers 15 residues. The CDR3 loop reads CASSRGQAGNTEAFF.

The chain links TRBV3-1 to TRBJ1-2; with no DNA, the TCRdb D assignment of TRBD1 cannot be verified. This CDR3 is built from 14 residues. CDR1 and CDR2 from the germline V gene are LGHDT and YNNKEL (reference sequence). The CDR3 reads CASSSRDRIYGYTF.

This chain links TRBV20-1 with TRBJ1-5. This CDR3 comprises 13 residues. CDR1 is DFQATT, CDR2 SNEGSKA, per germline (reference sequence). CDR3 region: CSAAEYSNQPQHF.

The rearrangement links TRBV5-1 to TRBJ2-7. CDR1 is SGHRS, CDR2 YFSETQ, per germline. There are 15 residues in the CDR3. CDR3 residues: CASSFETNPTYEQYF.

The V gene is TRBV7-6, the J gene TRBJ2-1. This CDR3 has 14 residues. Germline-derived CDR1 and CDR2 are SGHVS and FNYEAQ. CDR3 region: CASSTSGTLNEQFF.

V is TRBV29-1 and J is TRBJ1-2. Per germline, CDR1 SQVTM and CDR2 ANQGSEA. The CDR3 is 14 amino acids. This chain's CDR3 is CSVDPELGNYGYTF.

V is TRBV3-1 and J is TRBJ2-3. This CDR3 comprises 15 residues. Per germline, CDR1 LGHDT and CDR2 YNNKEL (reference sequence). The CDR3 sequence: CASSPRSAGKDTQYF.